One sample yielded the 7 T cell receptor beta chains listed below, sequenced in a study of shared clonotypes between healthy human individuals. The assay was immunoSEQ multiplex PCR, and TCRdb's table has in-frame clones only and misses some. Of roughly 660,000 clones listed, less than 95% are singletons. The specimen was memory CD8+ T cells from PBMCs. Subset in this sample: CD45RO+ cells pooled with CCR7-negative TemRA cells. Receptors originate from a man aged 18 to 29 in good health. Some clones in this sample may be carry-over from other donors' samples.

This chain connects TRBV7-9 to TRBJ2-1, with a possible D match to TRBD2 (5 bases). Germline V gene data show CDR1 as SEHNR and CDR2 as FQNEAQ (reference sequence). This CDR3 spans 12 amino acids. The ends were cut back, 7 bases at V and 5 bases at J, with 9 bases in the middle. The DNA of the CDR3 is TGTGCCAGCACGCCCGGGGACAATGAGCAGTTCTTC. Translation gives CASTPGDNEQFF.

The chain recombines TRBV19 with TRBJ1-5; D remains ambiguous. This CDR3 comprises 12 residues. Trimming took 3 bases from V and 6 from J, leaving 6 bases between them. CDR1 and CDR2 from the germline V gene are LNHDA and SQIVND (reference sequence). The CDR3 is CASSILSQPQHF. The CDR3 DNA sequence: TGTGCCAGTAGTATTTTAAGTCAGCCCCAGCATTTT.

The chain links TRBV27 to TRBJ1-5; D gene unclear. The CDR3 runs 12 residues. Trimming shortened V by 6 bases and J by 4 bases, and 7 bases separated the two germline ends. Looked up from germline, CDR1 is MNHEY and CDR2 is SMNVEV (reference sequence). The CDR3, as DNA: TGTGCCAGCAGGTTTCAGAATCAGCCCCAGCATTTT. Its translation: CASRFQNQPQHF.

The chain recombines TRBV9 with TRBJ2-6; D possibly matches TRBD1 or TRBD2 (5 bases each). The CDR3 sequence is 16 residues long. Germline CDR1 is SGDLS and CDR2 is YYNGEE. Trimming took 3 bases from V and 0 from J, leaving 10 bases between them. CDR3 DNA: TGTGCCAGCAGCGCGAGTGGGGGCTCTGGGGCCAACGTCCTGACTTTC. It translates to CASSASGGSGANVLTF.

This chain links TRBV28 with TRBJ2-5; D ambiguous. Trimming took 6 bases from V and 0 from J, leaving 8 bases between them. CDR1 MDHEN and CDR2 SYDVKM come from the germline V gene. This CDR3 comprises 13 residues. The CDR3 sequence: CASSGANQETQYF. The CDR3 region has the DNA TGTGCCAGCAGCGGTGCGAACCAAGAGACCCAGTACTTC.

The chain employs TRBV18 and TRBJ2-1; no reliable D call. V lost 2 bases and J 7 bases, leaving 9 bases between the germline ends. Germline CDR1 reads KGHSH; CDR2 reads LQKENI. This CDR3 contains 13 residues. CDR3 amino acids: CASSPTLWNEQFF. As DNA, the CDR3 is TGTGCCAGCTCACCAACCCTTTGGAATGAGCAGTTCTTC.

The rearrangement links TRBV11-1 to TRBJ2-3, with D possibly TRBD1 on 6 matching bases. CDR1 is SGHAT and CDR2 is FQDESV in the germline V gene (reference sequence). V gave up 6 bases and J gave up 5 bases, with 24 bases separating them. The CDR3 sequence is 17 residues long. CDR3 bases: TGTGCCAGCAGAACCGGAATTACAGGGAAGCCGGAAGATACGCAGTATTTT. It yields the protein CASRTGITGKPEDTQYF.